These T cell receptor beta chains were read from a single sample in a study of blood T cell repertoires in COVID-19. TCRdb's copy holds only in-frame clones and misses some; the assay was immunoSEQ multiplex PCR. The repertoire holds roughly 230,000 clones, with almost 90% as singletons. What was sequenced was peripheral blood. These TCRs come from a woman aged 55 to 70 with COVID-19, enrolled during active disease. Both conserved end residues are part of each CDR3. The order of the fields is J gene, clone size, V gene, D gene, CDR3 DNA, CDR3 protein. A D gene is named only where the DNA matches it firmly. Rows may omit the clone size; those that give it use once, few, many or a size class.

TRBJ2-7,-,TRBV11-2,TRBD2,TGTGCCAGCAGTCCGGGACTAGCGGGGGGCTCTCCCTACGAGCAGTACTTC,CASSPGLAGGSPYEQYF
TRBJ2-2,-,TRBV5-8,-,TGTGCCAGCAGCTTGGGACAGAACACCGGGGAGCTGTTTTTT,CASSLGQNTGELFF
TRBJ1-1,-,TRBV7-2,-,TGTGCCAGCAGCTTAAGAGTCACGGTCCCCACTGAAGCTTTCTTT,CASSLRVTVPTEAFF
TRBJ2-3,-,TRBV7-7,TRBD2,TGTGCCAGCAGCCCTAGCGGGGGGGGCACAGATACGCAGTATTTT,CASSPSGGGTDTQYF
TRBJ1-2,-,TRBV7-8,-,TGTGCCAGCAGCTTAGGGCCTGTCTATGGCTACACCTTC,CASSLGPVYGYTF
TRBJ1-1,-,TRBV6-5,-,TGTGCCAGTACAGGGTACACTGAAGCTTTCTTT,CASTGYTEAFF
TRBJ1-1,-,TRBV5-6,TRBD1,TGTGCCAGCAGCTTGTGGGACAGGGCGAACACTGAAGCTTTCTTT,CASSLWDRANTEAFF
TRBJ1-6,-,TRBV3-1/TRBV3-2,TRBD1,TGTGCCAGCAGCCAAGGGGGGACAGGAGATTCACCCCTCCACTTT,CASSQGGTGDSPLHF
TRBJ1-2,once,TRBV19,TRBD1,TGTGCCAGTAGCCGCAAACCCCCGACAGGGGGCTTACTCTATGGCTACACCTTC,CASSRKPPTGGLLYGYTF
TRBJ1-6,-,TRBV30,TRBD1,TGTGCCTGGAGTGGACAGGGGGCGTTCGGTTCACCCCTCCACTTT,CAWSGQGAFGSPLHF
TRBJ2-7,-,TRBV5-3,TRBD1,TGTGCCAGAAGCTCACGGACAGGGGACTACTACGAGCAGTACTTC,CARSSRTGDYYEQYF
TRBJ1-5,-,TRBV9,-,TGTGCCAGCAGCGTCGACAGCACCGGGGGGCCCCAGCATTTT,CASSVDSTGGPQHF
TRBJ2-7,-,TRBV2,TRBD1,TGTGCCAGCAGACCCCGGACAGGGGACTACGAGCAGTACTTC,CASRPRTGDYEQYF
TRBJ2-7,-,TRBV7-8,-,TGTGCCAGCAGCCCACGTGGGGGGGCAACCTACGAGCAGTACTTC,CASSPRGGATYEQYF
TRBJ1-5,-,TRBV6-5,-,TGTGCCACGTCCCTTGCGGGGCTTCAGCCCCAGCATTTT,CATSLAGLQPQHF
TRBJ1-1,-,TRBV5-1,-,TGCGCCAGCAGCTGGCGTACTGCGGACACTGAAGCTTTCTTT,CASSWRTADTEAFF
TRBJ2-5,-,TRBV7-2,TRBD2,TGTGCCAGCAGCGGGGGAGGGTCGGGTGAGACCCAGTACTTC,CASSGGGSGETQYF
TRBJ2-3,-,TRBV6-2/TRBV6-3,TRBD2,TGTGCCAGCAGTTACTCCGGACTAGCGGGGGGAATGGATACGCAGTATTTT,CASSYSGLAGGMDTQYF
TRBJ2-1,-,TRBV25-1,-,TGTGCCAGCAGTGGGACGTCGGACAGCGCAGCCTACAATGAGCAGTTCTTC,CASSGTSDSAAYNEQFF
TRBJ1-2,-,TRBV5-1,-,TGCGCCAGCAGCTTGGCCACGGCTCGGGGCTATGGCTACACCTTC,CASSLATARGYGYTF
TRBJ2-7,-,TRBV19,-,TGTGCCACCCAATCCGCCGTCAACATGGCCTACGAGCAGTACTTC,CATQSAVNMAYEQYF
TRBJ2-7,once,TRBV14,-,TGTGCCAGCAGCCAAGAACGGGGAAACTCCTACGAGCAGTACTTC,CASSQERGNSYEQYF
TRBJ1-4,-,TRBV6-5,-,TGTGCCAGCGCGTCGGGAGATCTTAATGAAAAACTGTTTTTT,CASASGDLNEKLFF
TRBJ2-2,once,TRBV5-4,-,TGTGCCAGCAGCAACCGACAGGACGGCGGGGAGCTGTTTTTT,CASSNRQDGGELFF
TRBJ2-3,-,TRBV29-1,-,TGCAGCGTTGAGTCAACAGGAACTAGCACAGATACGCAGTATTTT,CSVESTGTSTDTQYF
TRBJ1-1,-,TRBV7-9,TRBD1,TGTGCCAGCAATAGGGGGCGAGAGACTGAAGCTTTCTTT,CASNRGRETEAFF
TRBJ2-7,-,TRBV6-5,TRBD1,TGTGCCAGCAGTTCCCCCGGGACAGTTCAGTACGAGCAGTACTTC,CASSSPGTVQYEQYF
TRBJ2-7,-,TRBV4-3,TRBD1,TGCGCCAGCAGCCATGACAGGGGTTTATACGAGCAGTACTTC,CASSHDRGLYEQYF
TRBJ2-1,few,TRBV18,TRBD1,TGTGCCAGCTCGAGGACAGGGGGTTACAATGAGCAGTTCTTC,CASSRTGGYNEQFF
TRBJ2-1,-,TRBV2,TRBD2,TGTGCCAGCAGCTTCGGGGGGGTCTACAATGAGCAGTTCTTC,CASSFGGVYNEQFF
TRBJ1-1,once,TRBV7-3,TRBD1,TGTGCCAGCAGCCCCGGGTGGGGACAGATGAACACTGAAGCTTTCTTT,CASSPGWGQMNTEAFF
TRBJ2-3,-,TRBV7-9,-,TGTGCCAGCAGCTTATCGGGTCTTATTACAGATACGCAGTATTTT,CASSLSGLITDTQYF
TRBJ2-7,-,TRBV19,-,TGTGCCAGTAGTATCAACACGGACAGCTCCTACGAGCAGTACTTC,CASSINTDSSYEQYF
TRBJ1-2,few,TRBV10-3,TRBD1,TGTGCCATCAGTGCCGGGACAGGGAGTTCTAACTATGGCTACACCTTC,CAISAGTGSSNYGYTF
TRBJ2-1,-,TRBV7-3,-,TGTGCCAGCAGCTTAGGTATTAGGACAGACAATGAGCAGTTCTTC,CASSLGIRTDNEQFF
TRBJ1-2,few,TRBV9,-,TGTGCCAGCAGCGTAGCAACCAAAACCCCTCAGGGGACCTATGGCTACACCTTC,CASSVATKTPQGTYGYTF
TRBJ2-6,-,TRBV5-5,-,TGTGCCAGCAGCTCGGGACACCGCTCTGGGGCCAACGTCCTGACTTTC,CASSSGHRSGANVLTF
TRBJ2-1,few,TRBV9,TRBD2,TGTGCCAGCAGCTCTAGGACTAGCAGGAGCTCCTACAATGAGCAGTTCTTC,CASSSRTSRSSYNEQFF
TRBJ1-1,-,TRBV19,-,TGTGCCAGCTCGGCCGCGCGAGGGACTGAAGCTTTCTTT,CASSAARGTEAFF